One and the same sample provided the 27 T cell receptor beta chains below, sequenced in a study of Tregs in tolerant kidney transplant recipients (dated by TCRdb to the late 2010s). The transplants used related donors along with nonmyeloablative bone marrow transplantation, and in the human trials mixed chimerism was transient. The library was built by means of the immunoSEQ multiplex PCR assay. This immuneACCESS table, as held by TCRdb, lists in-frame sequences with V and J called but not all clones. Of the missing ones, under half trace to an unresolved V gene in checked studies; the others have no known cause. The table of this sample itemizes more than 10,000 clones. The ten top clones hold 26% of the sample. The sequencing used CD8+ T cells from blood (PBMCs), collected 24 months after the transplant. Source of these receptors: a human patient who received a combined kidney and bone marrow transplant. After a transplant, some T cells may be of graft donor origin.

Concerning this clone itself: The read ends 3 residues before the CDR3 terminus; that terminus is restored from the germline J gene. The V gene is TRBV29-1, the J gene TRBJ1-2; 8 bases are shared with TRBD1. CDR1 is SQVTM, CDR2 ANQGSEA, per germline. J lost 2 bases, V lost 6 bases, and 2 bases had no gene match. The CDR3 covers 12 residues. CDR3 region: CSVQGVNYGYTF. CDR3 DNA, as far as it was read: TGCAGCGTACAGGGGGTCAACTATGGC.

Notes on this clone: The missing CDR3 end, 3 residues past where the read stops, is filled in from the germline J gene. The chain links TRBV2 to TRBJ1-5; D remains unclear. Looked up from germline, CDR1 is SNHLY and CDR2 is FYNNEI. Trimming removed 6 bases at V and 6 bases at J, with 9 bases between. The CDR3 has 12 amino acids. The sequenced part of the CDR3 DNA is TGTGCCAGCAGAGGACTTCCTCAGCCC. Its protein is CASRGLPQP. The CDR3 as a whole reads CASRGLPQPQHF. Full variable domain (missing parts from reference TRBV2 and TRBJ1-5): EPEVTQTPSHQVTQMGQEVILRCVPISNHLYFYWYRQILGQKVEFLVSFYNNEISEKSEIFDDQFSVERPDGSNFTLKIRSTKLEDSAMYFCASRGLPQPQHFGDGTRLSIL.

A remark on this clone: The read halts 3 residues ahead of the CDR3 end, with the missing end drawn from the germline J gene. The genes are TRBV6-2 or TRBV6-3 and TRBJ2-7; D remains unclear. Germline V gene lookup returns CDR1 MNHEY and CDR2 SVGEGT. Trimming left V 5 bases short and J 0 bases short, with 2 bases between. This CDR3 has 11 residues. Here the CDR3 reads CASSRSYEQYF. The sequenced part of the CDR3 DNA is TGTGCCAGCAGTCGCTCCTACGAG.

The CDR3 reads CASSEGRGATEAFF. CDR3 DNA, as far as it was read: TGTGCCAGCAGTGAGGGGCGGGGGGCCACTGAA. The chain carries TRBV9 and TRBJ1-1; tentatively, D is TRBD1 (6 bases). The CDR3 end lies 3 residues beyond the end of the read and is filled in from the germline J gene. Germline V gene lookup returns CDR1 SGDLS and CDR2 YYNGEE. Trimming took off 5 bases at V and 4 bases at J, with 15 bases between the two ends. This CDR3 region has 14 residues.

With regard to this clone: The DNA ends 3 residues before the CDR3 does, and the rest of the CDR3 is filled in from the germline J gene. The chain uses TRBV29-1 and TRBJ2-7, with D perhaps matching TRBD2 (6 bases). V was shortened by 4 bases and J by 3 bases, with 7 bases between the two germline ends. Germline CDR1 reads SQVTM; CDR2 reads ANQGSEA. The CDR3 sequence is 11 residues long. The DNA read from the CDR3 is TGCAGCGTTGCGGGGGACTACGAG. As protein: CSVAGDYE. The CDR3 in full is CSVAGDYEQYF.

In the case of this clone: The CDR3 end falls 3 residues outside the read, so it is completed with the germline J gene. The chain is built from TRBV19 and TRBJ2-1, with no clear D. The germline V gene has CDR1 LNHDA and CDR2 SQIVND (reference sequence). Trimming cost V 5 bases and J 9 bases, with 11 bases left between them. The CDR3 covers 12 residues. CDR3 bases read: TGTGCCAGTAGTTCGGGTCGTTTTGAG. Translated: CASSSGRFE. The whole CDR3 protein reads CASSSGRFEQFF.

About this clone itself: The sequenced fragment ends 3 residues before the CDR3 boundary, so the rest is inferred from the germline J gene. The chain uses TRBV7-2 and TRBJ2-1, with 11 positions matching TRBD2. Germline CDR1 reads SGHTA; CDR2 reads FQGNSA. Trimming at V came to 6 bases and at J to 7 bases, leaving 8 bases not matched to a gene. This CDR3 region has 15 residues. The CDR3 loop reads CASREELAGVNEQFF. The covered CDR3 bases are TGTGCCAGCAGGGAGGAACTAGCGGGAGTTAATGAG.

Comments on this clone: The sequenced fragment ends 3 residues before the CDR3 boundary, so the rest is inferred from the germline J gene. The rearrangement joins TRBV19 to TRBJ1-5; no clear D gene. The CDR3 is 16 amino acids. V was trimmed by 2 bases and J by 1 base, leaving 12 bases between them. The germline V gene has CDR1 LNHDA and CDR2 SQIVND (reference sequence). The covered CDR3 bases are TGTGCCAGTAGTATACCCGATCGAGGGAGCAATCAGCCC. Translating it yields CASSIPDRGSNQP. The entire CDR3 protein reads CASSIPDRGSNQPQHF.

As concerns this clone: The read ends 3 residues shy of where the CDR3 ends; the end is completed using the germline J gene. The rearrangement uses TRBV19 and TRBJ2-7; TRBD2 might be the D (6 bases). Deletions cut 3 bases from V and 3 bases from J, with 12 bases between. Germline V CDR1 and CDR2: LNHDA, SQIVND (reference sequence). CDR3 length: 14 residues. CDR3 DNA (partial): TGTGCCAGTAGTATCACTGGCGGGGTCTACGAG. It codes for CASSITGGVYE. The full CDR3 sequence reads CASSITGGVYEQYF.

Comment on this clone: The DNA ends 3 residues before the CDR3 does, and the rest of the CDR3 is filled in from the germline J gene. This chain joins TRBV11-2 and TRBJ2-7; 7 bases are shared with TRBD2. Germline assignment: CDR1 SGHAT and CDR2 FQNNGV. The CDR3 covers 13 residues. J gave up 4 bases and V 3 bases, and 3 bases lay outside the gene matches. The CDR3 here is CASSLGGKYEQYF. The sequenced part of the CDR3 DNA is TGTGCCAGCAGCTTGGGGGGGAAGTACGAG.

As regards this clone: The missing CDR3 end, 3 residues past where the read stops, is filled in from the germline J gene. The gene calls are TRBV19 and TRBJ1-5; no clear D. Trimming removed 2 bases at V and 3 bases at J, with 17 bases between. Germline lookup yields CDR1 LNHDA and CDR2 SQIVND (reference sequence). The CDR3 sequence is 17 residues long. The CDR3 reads CASSITPVTRFNQPQHF. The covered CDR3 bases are TGTGCCAGTAGTATAACCCCGGTGACACGCTTCAATCAGCCC.

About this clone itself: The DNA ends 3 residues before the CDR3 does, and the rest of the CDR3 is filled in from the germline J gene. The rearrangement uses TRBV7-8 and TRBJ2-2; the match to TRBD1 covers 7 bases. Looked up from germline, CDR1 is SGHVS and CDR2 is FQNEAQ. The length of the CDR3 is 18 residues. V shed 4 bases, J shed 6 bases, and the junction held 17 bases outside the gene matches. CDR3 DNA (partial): TGTGCCAGCAGCTCGTTAGACAGGGCCTACACAGTTGCCGGGGAG. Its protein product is CASSSLDRAYTVAGE. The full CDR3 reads CASSSLDRAYTVAGELFF. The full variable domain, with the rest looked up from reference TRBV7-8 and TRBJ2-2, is GAGVSQSPRYKVAKRGQDVALRCDPISGHVSLFWYQQALGQGPEFLTYFQNEAQLDKSGLPSDRFFAERPEGSVSTLKIQRTQQEDSAVYLCASSSLDRAYTVAGELFFGEGSRLTVL.

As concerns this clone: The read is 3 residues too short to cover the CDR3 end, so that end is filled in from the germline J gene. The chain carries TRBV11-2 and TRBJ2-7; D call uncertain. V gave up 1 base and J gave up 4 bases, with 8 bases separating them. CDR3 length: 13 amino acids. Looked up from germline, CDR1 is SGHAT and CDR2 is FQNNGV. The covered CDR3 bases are TGTGCCAGCAGCTTAGCTCCAGTATACGAG. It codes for CASSLAPVYE. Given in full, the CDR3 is CASSLAPVYEQYF.

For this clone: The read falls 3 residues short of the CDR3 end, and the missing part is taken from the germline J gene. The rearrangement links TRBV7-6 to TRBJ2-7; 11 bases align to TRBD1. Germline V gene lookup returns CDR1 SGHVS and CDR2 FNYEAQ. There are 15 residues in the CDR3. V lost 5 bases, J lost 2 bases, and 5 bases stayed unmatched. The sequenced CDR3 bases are TGTGCCAGCAGCCCCGGGACAGGGGGAACCTACGAG. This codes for CASSPGTGGTYE. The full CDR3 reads CASSPGTGGTYEQYF.

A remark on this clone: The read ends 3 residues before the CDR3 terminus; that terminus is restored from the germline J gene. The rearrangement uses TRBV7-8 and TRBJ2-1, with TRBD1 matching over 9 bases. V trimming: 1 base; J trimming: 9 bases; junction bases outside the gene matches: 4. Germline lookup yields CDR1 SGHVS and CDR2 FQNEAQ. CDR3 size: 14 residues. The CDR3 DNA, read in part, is TGTGCCAGCAGCTTAGAGGGGACAGGGTTTGAG. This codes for CASSLEGTGFE. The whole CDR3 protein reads CASSLEGTGFEQFF.

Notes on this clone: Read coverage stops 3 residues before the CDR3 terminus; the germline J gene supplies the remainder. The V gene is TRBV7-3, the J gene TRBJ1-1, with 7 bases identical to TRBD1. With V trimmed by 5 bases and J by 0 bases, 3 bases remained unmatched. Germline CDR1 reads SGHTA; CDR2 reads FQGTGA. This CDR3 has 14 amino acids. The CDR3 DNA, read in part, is TGTGCCAGCAGCCGGGACAGCTTGAACACTGAA. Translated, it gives CASSRDSLNTE. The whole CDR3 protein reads CASSRDSLNTEAFF.

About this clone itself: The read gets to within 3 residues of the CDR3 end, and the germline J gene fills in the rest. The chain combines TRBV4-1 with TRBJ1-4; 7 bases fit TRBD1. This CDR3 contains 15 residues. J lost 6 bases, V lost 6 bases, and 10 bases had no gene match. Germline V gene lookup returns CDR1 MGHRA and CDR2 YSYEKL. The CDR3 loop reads CASSGNRGTDEKLFF. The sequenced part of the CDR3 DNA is TGCGCCAGCAGTGGGAATAGGGGGACAGATGAAAAA.

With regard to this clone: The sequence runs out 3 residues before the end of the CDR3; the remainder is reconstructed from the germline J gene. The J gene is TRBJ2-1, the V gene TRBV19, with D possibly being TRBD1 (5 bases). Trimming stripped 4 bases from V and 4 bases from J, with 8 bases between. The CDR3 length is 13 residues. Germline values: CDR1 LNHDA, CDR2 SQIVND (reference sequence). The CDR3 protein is CASSTDSYNEQFF. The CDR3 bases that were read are TGTGCCAGTAGTACAGACAGTTACAATGAG.

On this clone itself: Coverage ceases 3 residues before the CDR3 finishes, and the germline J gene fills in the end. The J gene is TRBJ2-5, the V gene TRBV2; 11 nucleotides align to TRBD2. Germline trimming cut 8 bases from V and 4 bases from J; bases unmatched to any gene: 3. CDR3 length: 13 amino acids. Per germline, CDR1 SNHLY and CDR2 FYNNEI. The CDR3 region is CASSGLAAETQYF. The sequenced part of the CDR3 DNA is TGTGCCAGCTCGGGACTAGCGGCAGAGACC.

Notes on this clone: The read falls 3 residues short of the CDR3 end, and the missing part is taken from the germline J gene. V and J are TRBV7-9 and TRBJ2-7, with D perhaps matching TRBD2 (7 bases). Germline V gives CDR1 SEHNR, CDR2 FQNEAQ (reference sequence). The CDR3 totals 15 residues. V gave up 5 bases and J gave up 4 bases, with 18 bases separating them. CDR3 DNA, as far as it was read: TGTGCCAGCAGCCAAGTCGGGGGGCCCCTTTACGAG. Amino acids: CASSQVGGPLYE. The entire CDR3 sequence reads CASSQVGGPLYEQYF.

CDR3 bases read: TGTGCCAGCTCTCTCGGGAGCACAGATACG. Encoded protein: CASSLGSTDT. The entire CDR3 is CASSLGSTDTQYF. The V and J genes are TRBV18 and TRBJ2-3; unclear D gene. The read comes to an end 3 residues before the CDR3 does, leaving the germline J gene to fill in the end. This CDR3 has 13 residues. In germline, CDR1 is KGHSH, CDR2 LQKENI. Between the trimmed V and J ends, which lost 6 bases and 0 bases, there was a span of 7 bases.

The CDR3 here is CASSSRDTGELFF. The sequenced part of the CDR3 DNA is TGTGCCAGTAGTTCACGGGACACCGGGGAG. The chain couples TRBV19 to TRBJ2-2, with D unresolved. Read sequence stops 3 residues before the CDR3 end, and the germline J gene provides the missing end. Germline CDR1 and CDR2: LNHDA and SQIVND (reference sequence). The CDR3 runs 13 residues. V was trimmed by 5 bases and J by 3 bases, leaving 7 bases between them.

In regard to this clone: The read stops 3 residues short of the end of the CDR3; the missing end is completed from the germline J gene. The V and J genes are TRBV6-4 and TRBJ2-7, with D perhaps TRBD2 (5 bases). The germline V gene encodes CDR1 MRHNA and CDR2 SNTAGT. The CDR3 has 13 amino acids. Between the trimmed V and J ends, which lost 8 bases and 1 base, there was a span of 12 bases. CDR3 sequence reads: CASRPGRSYEQYF. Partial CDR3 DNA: TGTGCCAGCCGTCCGGGGAGATCCTACGAG.

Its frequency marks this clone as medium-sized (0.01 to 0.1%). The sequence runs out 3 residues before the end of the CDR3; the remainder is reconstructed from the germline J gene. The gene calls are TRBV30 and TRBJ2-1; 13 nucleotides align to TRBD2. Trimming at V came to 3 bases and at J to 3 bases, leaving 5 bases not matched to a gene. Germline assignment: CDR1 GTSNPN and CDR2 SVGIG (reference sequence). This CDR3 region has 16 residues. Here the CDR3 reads CAWSKGLAGSYNEQFF. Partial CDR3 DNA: TGTGCCTGGAGCAAGGGACTAGCGGGAAGCTACAATGAG.

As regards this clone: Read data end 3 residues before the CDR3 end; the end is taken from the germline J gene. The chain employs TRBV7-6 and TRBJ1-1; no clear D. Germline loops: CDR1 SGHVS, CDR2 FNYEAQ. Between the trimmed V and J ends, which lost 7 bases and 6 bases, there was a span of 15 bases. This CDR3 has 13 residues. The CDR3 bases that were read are TGTGCCAGCACCCCCCGCGGAGCCTCTGAA. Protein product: CASTPRGASE. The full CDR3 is CASTPRGASEAFF.

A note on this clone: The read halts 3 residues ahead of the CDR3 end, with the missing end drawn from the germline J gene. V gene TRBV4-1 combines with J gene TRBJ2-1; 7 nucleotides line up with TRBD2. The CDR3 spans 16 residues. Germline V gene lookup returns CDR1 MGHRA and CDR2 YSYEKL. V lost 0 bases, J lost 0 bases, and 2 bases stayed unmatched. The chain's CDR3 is CASSQDERDSYNEQFF. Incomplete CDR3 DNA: TGCGCCAGCAGCCAAGATGAGCGGGACTCCTACAATGAG.

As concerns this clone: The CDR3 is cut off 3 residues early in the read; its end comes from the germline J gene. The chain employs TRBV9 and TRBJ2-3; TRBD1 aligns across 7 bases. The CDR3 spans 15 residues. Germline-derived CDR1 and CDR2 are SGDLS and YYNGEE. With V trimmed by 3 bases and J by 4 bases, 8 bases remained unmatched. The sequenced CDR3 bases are TGTGCCAGCAGCGCCGACAGGGTTAGCCCAGATACG. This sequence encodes CASSADRVSPDT. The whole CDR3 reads CASSADRVSPDTQYF. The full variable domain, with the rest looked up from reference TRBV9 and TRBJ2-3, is DSGVTQTPKHLITATGQRVTLRCSPRSGDLSVYWYQQSLDQGLQFLIQYYNGEERAKGNILERFSAQQFPDLHSELNLSSLELGDSALYFCASSADRVSPDTQYFGPGTRLTVL.